This record concerns one T cell receptor (beta chain) sequence. The entry originates in a study of T-cell reconstitution after alpha-beta-depleted transplantation in children. The library targeted TCRbeta and was prepared with unique molecular identifiers. Each CDR3 protein gets one entry after TCRdb re-called the PCR reads with MiXCR. The table shows some 240,000 distinct CDR3 sequences, with approximately 9.8% occurring only once. This CDR3 comprises 15 residues. CDR1 and CDR2 (germline): MGHRA, YSYEKL. V lost 1 base and J 1 base, leaving 10 bases between the germline ends. The source of this sequence is a human donor who donated a stem cell graft to a child with SCID. This chain uses TRBV4-1 with TRBJ1-1, with D hard to call. Material: PBMCs from the stem cell graft donor, obtained from the stem cell graft. The CDR3 loop is CASSQGGTRNTEAFF. In DNA, the CDR3 is TGCGCCAGCAGCCAAGGGGGAACCCGGAACACTGAAGCTTTCTTT.